A selection of T cell receptor beta chains follows, all from one sample in a study of blood T cells in healthy people across ages. TCRdb reprocessed the 5' RACE reads via MiXCR and lists one record per CDR3 protein. The sample records about 1.4 million distinct CDR3 sequences, approximately 60% being singletons. Source material: blood. These receptors were collected from a man in his late teens or twenties in good health. Both conserved end residues are part of each CDR3. Fields, in order: J gene, D gene, clone size, V gene, CDR3 protein, CDR3 DNA. A D gene is named only where the DNA matches it firmly. Clone size, where shown, is once, few, many, or a class for clones that have expanded.

J gene: TRBJ2-1
D gene: .
clone size: few
V gene: TRBV27
CDR3 protein: CASSWGDGSYNEQFF
CDR3 DNA: TGTGCCAGCAGTTGGGGGGACGGCTCCTACAATGAGCAGTTCTTC

J gene: TRBJ2-3
D gene: .
clone size: few
V gene: TRBV9
CDR3 protein: CASSGAVDTQYF
CDR3 DNA: TGTGCCAGCAGCGGAGCGGTAGATACGCAGTATTTT

J gene: TRBJ2-3
D gene: .
clone size: few
V gene: TRBV11-2
CDR3 protein: CASSLQASSTDTQYF
CDR3 DNA: TGTGCCAGCAGCTTACAGGCTTCTAGCACAGATACGCAGTATTTT

J gene: TRBJ2-3
D gene: TRBD2
clone size: .
V gene: TRBV6-5
CDR3 protein: CASRQLAGAVGTQYF
CDR3 DNA: TGTGCCAGCAGACAACTAGCGGGGGCCGTCGGGACGCAGTATTTT

J gene: TRBJ2-1
D gene: .
clone size: few
V gene: TRBV12-3/TRBV12-4
CDR3 protein: CASSFPRGGGNEQFF
CDR3 DNA: TGTGCCAGCAGTTTTCCCAGGGGAGGTGGCAATGAGCAGTTCTTC

J gene: TRBJ2-7
D gene: .
clone size: .
V gene: TRBV10-2
CDR3 protein: CASSEFSRSSPYEQYF
CDR3 DNA: TGCGCCAGCAGTGAGTTTAGCCGGAGTTCGCCGTACGAGCAGTACTTC

J gene: TRBJ2-7
D gene: TRBD2
clone size: few
V gene: TRBV27
CDR3 protein: CASSFLAGGQEQYF
CDR3 DNA: TGTGCCAGCAGTTTCCTAGCGGGGGGCCAAGAGCAGTACTTC

J gene: TRBJ2-1
D gene: TRBD1
clone size: .
V gene: TRBV7-6
CDR3 protein: CASSDPTGATYNEQFF
CDR3 DNA: TGTGCCAGCAGCGACCCTACAGGGGCCACGTACAATGAGCAGTTCTTC

J gene: TRBJ1-1
D gene: .
clone size: .
V gene: TRBV24-1
CDR3 protein: CATSDVAPEGAFF
CDR3 DNA: TGTGCCACCAGTGATGTGGCCCCCGAAGGAGCTTTCTTT

J gene: TRBJ1-1
D gene: .
clone size: .
V gene: TRBV5-6
CDR3 protein: CASSLYHDRNTEAFF
CDR3 DNA: TGTGCCAGCAGCCTATACCACGACCGGAACACTGAAGCTTTCTTT

J gene: TRBJ2-1
D gene: .
clone size: .
V gene: TRBV10-2
CDR3 protein: CASSSYEGSYNEQFF
CDR3 DNA: TGCGCCAGCAGTTCTTATGAGGGGTCCTACAATGAGCAGTTCTTC

J gene: TRBJ2-7
D gene: .
clone size: .
V gene: TRBV6-2/TRBV6-3
CDR3 protein: CASSYHPAYEQYF
CDR3 DNA: TGTGCCAGCAGTTACCACCCTGCCTACGAGCAGTACTTC

J gene: TRBJ2-7
D gene: TRBD2
clone size: few
V gene: TRBV7-2
CDR3 protein: CASSPFSLSGTHYEQYF
CDR3 DNA: TGTGCCAGCAGCCCTTTTTCCCTTAGCGGGACCCACTACGAGCAGTACTTC

J gene: TRBJ2-1
D gene: .
clone size: .
V gene: TRBV20-1
CDR3 protein: CSATHHEQFF
CDR3 DNA: TGCAGTGCTACGCATCATGAGCAGTTCTTC

J gene: TRBJ1-5
D gene: .
clone size: few
V gene: TRBV6-5
CDR3 protein: CASSRLGQPQHF
CDR3 DNA: TGTGCCAGCAGTCGTCTCGGTCAGCCCCAGCATTTT

J gene: TRBJ1-3
D gene: .
clone size: .
V gene: TRBV12-3/TRBV12-4
CDR3 protein: CASSEGSGNTIYF
CDR3 DNA: TGTGCCAGCTCCGAGGGCTCTGGAAACACCATATATTTT

J gene: TRBJ1-4
D gene: .
clone size: few
V gene: TRBV7-2
CDR3 protein: CASSRAGAGEKLFF
CDR3 DNA: TGTGCCAGCAGCAGGGCAGGGGCAGGTGAAAAACTGTTTTTT

J gene: TRBJ2-3
D gene: .
clone size: .
V gene: TRBV5-1
CDR3 protein: CASSLGLVLDTQYF
CDR3 DNA: TGCGCCAGCAGCTTGGGACTAGTTCTCGATACGCAGTATTTT

J gene: TRBJ2-7
D gene: .
clone size: .
V gene: TRBV28
CDR3 protein: CTSSFPQGFYEQYF
CDR3 DNA: TGTACCAGCAGTTTCCCCCAGGGCTTCTACGAGCAGTACTTC

J gene: TRBJ2-1
D gene: .
clone size: .
V gene: TRBV29-1
CDR3 protein: CSLVWWDEQFF
CDR3 DNA: TGCAGCCTTGTCTGGTGGGATGAGCAGTTCTTC

J gene: TRBJ2-5
D gene: .
clone size: few
V gene: TRBV4-3
CDR3 protein: CASSQDLGPGIWETQYF
CDR3 DNA: TGCGCCAGCAGCCAAGACCTCGGGCCTGGGATCTGGGAGACCCAGTACTTC

J gene: TRBJ2-7
D gene: TRBD2
clone size: .
V gene: TRBV20-1
CDR3 protein: CSAGDSGVSSYEQYF
CDR3 DNA: TGCAGTGCCGGTGATAGCGGGGTTAGCTCCTACGAGCAGTACTTC

J gene: TRBJ2-3
D gene: .
clone size: .
V gene: TRBV7-8
CDR3 protein: CASSLEGGGVSDTQYF
CDR3 DNA: TGTGCCAGCAGCTTAGAGGGAGGGGGCGTCTCAGATACGCAGTATTTT

J gene: TRBJ2-4
D gene: .
clone size: .
V gene: TRBV29-1
CDR3 protein: CSVNSEAKNIQYF
CDR3 DNA: TGCAGCGTTAACAGCGAAGCCAAAAACATTCAGTACTTC

J gene: TRBJ2-7
D gene: .
clone size: few
V gene: TRBV29-1
CDR3 protein: CSVEKDPFEQYF
CDR3 DNA: TGCAGCGTTGAAAAGGACCCCTTCGAGCAGTACTTC

J gene: TRBJ2-5
D gene: .
clone size: .
V gene: TRBV5-5
CDR3 protein: CASSLIVRQLWDEQYF
CDR3 DNA: TGTGCCAGCAGCTTGATTGTGAGACAGCTTTGGGATGAGCAGTACTTC

J gene: TRBJ2-6
D gene: TRBD1
clone size: .
V gene: TRBV12-3/TRBV12-4
CDR3 protein: CASSLRGQRSGANVLTF
CDR3 DNA: TGTGCCAGCAGTTTAAGGGGACAGCGTTCTGGGGCCAACGTCCTGACTTTC

J gene: TRBJ2-2
D gene: TRBD2
clone size: few
V gene: TRBV3-1
CDR3 protein: CASSQIGRLAGELFF
CDR3 DNA: TGTGCCAGCAGCCAGATCGGGAGGTTGGCCGGGGAGCTGTTTTTT

J gene: TRBJ2-4
D gene: .
clone size: .
V gene: TRBV25-1
CDR3 protein: CASKWKVVENTQYF
CDR3 DNA: TGTGCCAGCAAATGGAAGGTAGTCGAAAACACTCAGTACTTC

J gene: TRBJ2-1
D gene: .
clone size: few
V gene: TRBV12-3/TRBV12-4
CDR3 protein: CASSLERDSNEQFF
CDR3 DNA: TGTGCCAGCAGTTTAGAACGCGACAGCAATGAGCAGTTCTTC

J gene: TRBJ2-7
D gene: TRBD2
clone size: .
V gene: TRBV5-1
CDR3 protein: CASSWDAAGVYEQYF
CDR3 DNA: TGCGCCAGCAGCTGGGATGCAGCGGGGGTTTACGAGCAGTACTTC

J gene: TRBJ2-1
D gene: .
clone size: few
V gene: TRBV15
CDR3 protein: CATGGGGSYNEQFF
CDR3 DNA: TGTGCCACCGGGGGCGGGGGCTCCTACAATGAGCAGTTCTTC

J gene: TRBJ2-5
D gene: TRBD2
clone size: .
V gene: TRBV20-1
CDR3 protein: CSARELAGSQEIQYF
CDR3 DNA: TGCAGTGCTAGGGAACTAGCGGGTTCCCAAGAGATCCAGTACTTC

J gene: TRBJ2-7
D gene: TRBD2
clone size: .
V gene: TRBV4-1
CDR3 protein: CASSQAGSGRYEQYF
CDR3 DNA: TGCGCCAGCAGCCAAGCTGGTAGCGGGAGGTACGAGCAGTACTTC

J gene: TRBJ2-3
D gene: TRBD1
clone size: few
V gene: TRBV7-9
CDR3 protein: CASSQPGQGKNTQYF
CDR3 DNA: TGTGCCAGCAGTCAACCGGGACAGGGAAAGAATACGCAGTATTTT

J gene: TRBJ2-5
D gene: .
clone size: once
V gene: TRBV6-5
CDR3 protein: CASRTSDQETQYF
CDR3 DNA: TGTGCCAGCAGGACGTCGGATCAAGAGACCCAGTACTTC

J gene: TRBJ2-4
D gene: .
clone size: .
V gene: TRBV27
CDR3 protein: CASSPDGAKNIQYF
CDR3 DNA: TGTGCCAGCAGCCCGGACGGAGCCAAAAACATTCAGTACTTC

J gene: TRBJ2-3
D gene: TRBD2
clone size: .
V gene: TRBV11-2
CDR3 protein: CASSSPQRLAGRRDTQYF
CDR3 DNA: TGTGCCAGCAGCTCCCCGCAGAGACTAGCGGGGAGACGAGATACGCAGTATTTT

J gene: TRBJ1-2
D gene: .
clone size: .
V gene: TRBV20-1
CDR3 protein: CSARVAPGRGYGYTF
CDR3 DNA: TGCAGTGCTAGAGTCGCCCCAGGTAGGGGCTATGGCTACACCTTC

J gene: TRBJ2-1
D gene: .
clone size: .
V gene: TRBV29-1
CDR3 protein: CSVDVDNTDTQFF
CDR3 DNA: TGCAGCGTTGATGTAGACAACACAGATACGCAGTTCTTC

J gene: TRBJ2-1
D gene: .
clone size: .
V gene: TRBV27
CDR3 protein: CASSLAATPLDNEQFF
CDR3 DNA: TGTGCCAGCAGTTTAGCAGCGACTCCACTTGACAATGAGCAGTTCTTC

J gene: TRBJ2-3
D gene: TRBD1
clone size: .
V gene: TRBV5-1
CDR3 protein: CASSLEGGQGADTQYF
CDR3 DNA: TGCGCCAGCAGCTTGGAGGGGGGACAGGGGGCCGATACGCAGTATTTT

J gene: TRBJ1-2
D gene: .
clone size: .
V gene: TRBV6-5
CDR3 protein: CASRRSQGAGYTF
CDR3 DNA: TGTGCCAGCAGACGTTCACAGGGTGCTGGCTACACCTTC

J gene: TRBJ1-1
D gene: .
clone size: .
V gene: TRBV3-1
CDR3 protein: CASSQGLGNLAEAFF
CDR3 DNA: TGTGCCAGCAGCCAAGGGCTCGGCAATCTCGCTGAAGCTTTCTTT

J gene: TRBJ2-5
D gene: .
clone size: .
V gene: TRBV10-3
CDR3 protein: CATRQNQETQYF
CDR3 DNA: TGTGCCACGCGACAGAACCAAGAGACCCAGTACTTC

J gene: TRBJ2-5
D gene: .
clone size: .
V gene: TRBV7-2
CDR3 protein: CASSGQRGQETQYF
CDR3 DNA: TGTGCCAGCAGCGGACAGAGGGGGCAAGAGACCCAGTACTTC